Each of the 27 T cell receptor beta chains below was sequenced from the same sample in a study of identifying expanded T cells in peripheral blood. The table came from immunoSEQ multiplex PCR; TCRdb's copy has only in-frame clones and leaves some out. The sample holds approximately 80,000 clones, 84% seen once. Specimen: blood. The receptors were gathered from a person aged 18 to 75 in good health.

V and J are TRBV7-2 and TRBJ2-5, with D possibly TRBD1 on 6 matching bases. Germline CDR1 and CDR2: SGHTA and FQGNSA. V shed 1 base and J shed 4 bases, with 16 bases lying between them. This CDR3 is 16 amino acids long. The CDR3 is CASSLDRSQGRETQYF. CDR3 nucleotides: TGTGCCAGCAGCTTAGACCGGTCGCAGGGGAGAGAGACCCAGTACTTC.

The rearrangement uses TRBV11-1 and TRBJ2-3, with D perhaps matching TRBD2 (6 bases). V lost 2 bases, J lost 2 bases, and 14 bases lay in between. Germline loops: CDR1 SGHAT, CDR2 FQDESV (reference sequence). CDR3 length: 16 amino acids. CDR3 nucleotides: TGTGCCAGCAGCTTATCCCGGGGGACTTCCACAGATACGCAGTATTTT. This translates into CASSLSRGTSTDTQYF.

This chain connects TRBV5-4 to TRBJ2-1, with D unresolved. The CDR3 extends over 12 amino acids. V was pared by 4 bases and J by 9 bases, with 11 bases between. Per the germline V gene, CDR1 is SGHNT and CDR2 is YYREEE (reference sequence). CDR3 sequence (DNA): TGTGCCAGCAGCCTAAATGGGGTTGAGCAGTTCTTC. It translates to CASSLNGVEQFF.

This sequence joins TRBV28 and TRBJ1-1; D is possibly TRBD1 (6 bases). V was cut by 6 bases and J by 1 base, with 15 bases left in between. Germline V gives CDR1 MDHEN, CDR2 SYDVKM. The CDR3 spans 15 residues. The CDR3 spells CASSPPAGQNTEAFF. The CDR3 nucleotides read TGTGCCAGCAGCCCCCCCGCGGGACAGAACACTGAAGCTTTCTTT.

This rearrangement joins TRBV2 to TRBJ2-1; the D gene is possibly TRBD2 (6 bases). This CDR3 is 15 amino acids long. Germline V gene sequence: CDR1 SNHLY, CDR2 FYNNEI. Trimming stripped 6 bases from V and 4 bases from J, with 16 bases between. As DNA, the CDR3 is TGTGCCAGCAGGACGAGTCGGGAGCGATACAATGAGCAGTTCTTC. As protein: CASRTSRERYNEQFF.

The rearrangement joins TRBV19 to TRBJ2-3, with D unclear. Germline-derived CDR1 and CDR2 are LNHDA and SQIVND (reference sequence). V lost 0 bases and J lost 0, with 4 bases in between. The CDR3 is made up of 14 amino acids. The DNA for the CDR3 is TGTGCCAGTAGTATAGACCCCAGCACAGATACGCAGTATTTT. Its translation: CASSIDPSTDTQYF.

This chain connects TRBV19 to TRBJ2-5; D may be TRBD1 or TRBD2 (5 bases each). The V end was cut by 6 bases, the J end by 7 bases, with 21 bases between. Germline V CDR1 and CDR2: LNHDA, SQIVND (reference sequence). The CDR3 sequence is 15 residues long. The CDR3 region is CASSGASAAEMTQYF. CDR3 DNA sequence: TGTGCCAGTAGCGGGGCTTCGGCGGCGGAAATGACCCAGTACTTC.

The chain carries TRBV13 and TRBJ2-6; D is ambiguous. The germline CDR1 and CDR2 sequences are PRHDT and FYEKMQ (reference sequence). V was pared by 6 bases and J by 0 bases, with 12 bases between. This CDR3 region has 16 residues. Written as DNA, the CDR3 is TGTGCCAGCAGTTCTGGACGTCTCTCTGGGGCCAACGTCCTGACTTTC. The encoded protein is CASSSGRLSGANVLTF.

The chain combines TRBV5-1 with TRBJ2-1; possible D gene TRBD2, 6 bases. CDR1 SGHRS and CDR2 YFSETQ come from the germline V gene. The CDR3 is made up of 14 amino acids. V was trimmed by 0 bases and J by 9 bases, leaving 13 bases between them. This CDR3 is CASSLEEGRGEQFF. As DNA, the CDR3 is TGCGCCAGCAGCTTGGAGGAGGGCCGTGGTGAGCAGTTCTTC.

The chain recombines TRBV9 with TRBJ1-3; D not resolved. The CDR3 totals 15 residues. Germline assignment: CDR1 SGDLS and CDR2 YYNGEE. Trimming shortened V by 3 bases and J by 0 bases, and 10 bases separated the two germline ends. CDR3 in amino acids: CASSAGTVSGNTIYF. The CDR3 bases are TGTGCCAGCAGCGCAGGAACGGTCTCTGGAAACACCATATATTTT.

This chain uses TRBV7-9 with TRBJ1-3; TRBD1 might be the D (6 bases). The V gene's germline CDR1 is SEHNR and CDR2 FQNEAQ (reference sequence). With 3 bases removed from V and 0 bases from J, the gap between germline ends came to 15 bases. This CDR3 comprises 17 residues. The CDR3 DNA is TGTGCCAGCAGCTTTGTTGGGGGGGCCAGCTCTGGAAACACCATATATTTT. It encodes CASSFVGGASSGNTIYF.

The chain recombines TRBV25-1 with TRBJ2-7, with D perhaps TRBD1 (6 bases). V lost 1 base to trimming and J lost 3 bases, with 10 bases between them. The germline gives CDR1 MGHDK, CDR2 SYGVNS. The CDR3 covers 14 residues. CDR3 DNA: TGTGCCAGCAGTGAATCCGGACAGATCTACGAGCAGTACTTC. Translated, it gives CASSESGQIYEQYF.

The gene calls are TRBV5-1 and TRBJ1-2, with TRBD1 as a possible D gene (6 bases). V lost 0 bases and J lost 2, with 8 bases in between. The CDR3 length is 14 residues. CDR1 is SGHRS and CDR2 is YFSETQ in the germline V gene. The CDR3 reads CASSLDQGNYGYTF. CDR3 nucleotides: TGCGCCAGCAGCTTGGATCAGGGGAACTATGGCTACACCTTC. Full variable domain (outside the CDR3, taken from reference TRBV5-1 and TRBJ1-2): KAGVTQTPRYLIKTRGQQVTLSCSPISGHRSVSWYQQTPGQGLQFLFEYFSETQRNKGNFPGRFSGRQFSNSRSEMNVSTLELGDSALYLCASSLDQGNYGYTFGSGTRLTVV.

CDR3 sequence (DNA): TGTGCCAGCAGCGGGGGGACAGGGAGGAACACCGGGGAGCTGTTTTTT. This encodes CASSGGTGRNTGELFF. The rearrangement links TRBV13 to TRBJ2-2, with TRBD1 identical over 9 bases. Losses at the gene ends were 5 bases for V and 1 base for J; bases not matched to a gene: 5. Germline CDR1 and CDR2: PRHDT and FYEKMQ (reference sequence). The length of the CDR3 is 16 residues.

This clone was counted ten times or more. The CDR3 sequence: CASSVGKVHFGELFF. CDR3 bases: TGTGCCAGCAGCGTAGGGAAAGTTCACTTCGGGGAGCTGTTTTTT. The V and J genes are TRBV9 and TRBJ2-2; D not certain. The CDR3 is made up of 15 amino acids. V lost 0 bases to trimming and J lost 7 bases, with 13 bases between them. Germline values: CDR1 SGDLS, CDR2 YYNGEE.

V gene TRBV25-1 combines with J gene TRBJ2-1; either TRBD1 or TRBD2 may supply D (5 bases each). The CDR3 loop spans 16 amino acids. V was shortened by 8 bases and J by 15 bases, with 32 bases between the two germline ends. Germline V gene sequence: CDR1 MGHDK, CDR2 SYGVNS. CDR3 sequence (DNA): TGTGCCAGCTGTCCGTTACTGGACTGGGGCCAAGAGACCCTGTTCTTC. Amino acid sequence: CASCPLLDWGQETLFF.

This sequence joins TRBV5-4 and TRBJ2-2; 11 bases match TRBD1. The ends lost 1 base at V and 5 bases at J; junction bases unmatched: 4. Germline loops: CDR1 SGHNT, CDR2 YYREEE (reference sequence). The CDR3 contains 16 residues. CDR3 region: CASSLTGTGGTGELFF. The CDR3 DNA is TGTGCCAGCAGCTTGACTGGGACAGGGGGGACCGGGGAGCTGTTTTTT. The full variable domain, in which reference TRBV5-4 and TRBJ2-2 provide the parts outside the CDR3, is ETGVTQSPTHLIKTRGQQVTLRCSSQSGHNTVSWYQQALGQGPQFIFQYYREEENGRGNFPPRFSGLQFPNYSSELNVNALELDDSALYLCASSLTGTGGTGELFFGEGSRLTVL.

In its sample, this clone was seen a few times. The rearrangement links TRBV7-2 to TRBJ2-3; D possibly uses TRBD1 or TRBD2 (5 bases each). Trimming took 1 base from V and 0 from J, leaving 11 bases between them. Germline V gene data show CDR1 as SGHTA and CDR2 as FQGNSA. The CDR3 extends over 16 amino acids. The CDR3 region has the DNA TGTGCCAGCAGCTTAGATTTCGGGGCTAGCACAGATACGCAGTATTTT. It yields the protein CASSLDFGASTDTQYF.

V is TRBV6-1 and J is TRBJ1-3; the D is unclear. V lost 4 bases to trimming and J lost 0 bases, with 7 bases between them. The CDR3 has 14 residues. CDR1 and CDR2 from the germline V gene are MNHNS and SASEGT. The CDR3 coding sequence is TGTGCCAGCAGTGTGACGGACTCTGGAAACACCATATATTTT. Protein product: CASSVTDSGNTIYF.

The J gene is TRBJ1-2, the V gene TRBV9; 8 bases agree with TRBD1. With 0 bases clipped from V and 13 bases from J, the junction kept 8 bases outside the gene matches. CDR3 length equals 13 residues. The germline V gene encodes CDR1 SGDLS and CDR2 YYNGEE. DNA for the CDR3: TGTGCCAGCAGCGTAGGCAAAGACAGGGGAGCCACCTTC. Its protein is CASSVGKDRGATF. Using reference TRBV9 and TRBJ1-2 for the parts outside the CDR3, the full variable domain is DSGVTQTPKHLITATGQRVTLRCSPRSGDLSVYWYQQSLDQGLQFLIQYYNGEERAKGNILERFSAQQFPDLHSELNLSSLELGDSALYFCASSVGKDRGATFGSGTRLTVV.

This clone was observed a handful of times. The chain links TRBV15 to TRBJ2-7, with D unresolved. This CDR3 has 14 residues. Germline lookup yields CDR1 LNHNV and CDR2 YYDKDF (reference sequence). V was cut by 1 base and J by 6 bases, with 13 bases left in between. The CDR3 is CATSRGSNRAEQYF. For the CDR3, the DNA is TGTGCCACCAGCAGAGGTTCAAACAGAGCCGAGCAGTACTTC. Full variable domain (outside the CDR3, taken from reference TRBV15 and TRBJ2-7): DAMVIQNPRYQVTQFGKPVTLSCSQTLNHNVMYWYQQKSSQAPKLLFHYYDKDFNNEADTPDNFQSRRPNTSFCFLDIRSPGLGDTAMYLCATSRGSNRAEQYFGPGTRLTVT.

This clone was recorded only once. This chain connects TRBV12-5 to TRBJ2-5; a weak D match, TRBD1 (6 bases). In germline, CDR1 is LGHNT, CDR2 FRNRAP. Trimming left V 0 bases short and J 0 bases short, with 11 bases between. CDR3 size: 16 residues. CDR3 amino acids: CASGLVLGQHQETQYF. The CDR3 DNA follows: TGTGCTAGTGGTTTGGTCCTCGGACAGCACCAAGAGACCCAGTACTTC.

The chain combines TRBV19 with TRBJ2-7; 11 bases align to TRBD2. This CDR3 spans 15 amino acids. The J segment lost 4 bases and the V segment lost 3 bases, leaving 5 bases of the junction unmatched. Per germline, CDR1 LNHDA and CDR2 SQIVND (reference sequence). In DNA form, the CDR3 reads TGTGCCAGTAGTATCCTCGGGACTAGCGGTTACGAGCAGTACTTC. Protein sequence: CASSILGTSGYEQYF.

The rearrangement uses TRBV4-1 and TRBJ2-4; a possible D gene is TRBD1 (6 bases). The ends were cut back, 0 bases at V and 0 bases at J, with 12 bases in the middle. The CDR3 has 17 residues. Looked up from germline, CDR1 is MGHRA and CDR2 is YSYEKL. The CDR3 DNA sequence: TGCGCCAGCAGCCAAGATCGACAGGCACTAGCCAAAAACATTCAGTACTTC. Translated, it gives CASSQDRQALAKNIQYF.

This clone was seen a single time. This chain connects TRBV5-6 to TRBJ2-7; perhaps TRBD1 as D (6 bases). Trimming shortened V by 3 bases and J by 2 bases, and 12 bases separated the two germline ends. The germline CDR1 and CDR2 sequences are SGHDT and YYEEEE. This CDR3 spans 14 amino acids. DNA for the CDR3: TGTGCCAGCAGCTCCACAGGGAAACCCTACGAGCAGTACTTC. Translation gives CASSSTGKPYEQYF.

The chain couples TRBV5-1 to TRBJ2-1, with 8 bases that match TRBD2. The CDR3 runs to 15 residues. Trimming at V came to 4 bases and at J to 2 bases, leaving 5 bases not matched to a gene. Looked up from germline, CDR1 is SGHRS and CDR2 is YFSETQ. DNA of the CDR3: TGCGCCAGCAGCCTTACACTAGCGGCCTACAATGAGCAGTTCTTC. Amino acid sequence: CASSLTLAAYNEQFF.

This clone showed up just once. The chain has TRBV4-1 and TRBJ1-5; D ambiguous. The CDR3 runs to 12 residues. Trimming pared 3 bases from V and 4 bases from J, leaving 4 bases between. The V gene's germline CDR1 is MGHRA and CDR2 YSYEKL. The CDR3 protein is CASSQGNQPQHF. The CDR3 DNA reads as TGCGCCAGCAGCCAGGGGAATCAGCCCCAGCATTTT.